These 2 T cell receptor beta chains were all obtained from the same sample, sequenced in a study of cytomegalovirus exposure and HLA in healthy donors. PCR involved 60 Vbeta and 13 Jbeta primers. Sequenced by immunoSEQ multiplex PCR; TCRdb stores in-frame clones only, minus some. The repertoire consists of around 160,000 clones, with approximately 67% occurring once and the leading ten covering less than 5%. The sample comprised PBMCs. The source of these receptors is a woman aged 18-29 years in good health and CMV-seropositive.

This clone was recorded a few times. The sample has other DNA sequences that encode this CDR3 too. The chain employs TRBV11-2 and TRBJ2-7; D is unresolved. Trimming cost V 5 bases and J 3 bases, with 5 bases left between them. Germline-derived CDR1 and CDR2 are SGHAT and FQNNGV. The CDR3 is made up of 11 amino acids. The CDR3 reads CASSRGYEQYF. The CDR3, as DNA: TGTGCCAGCAGCCGCGGCTACGAGCAGTACTTC.

The genes are TRBV11-2 and TRBJ2-7, with TRBD2 as a possible D gene (6 bases). The CDR3 loop spans 14 amino acids. Per germline, CDR1 SGHAT and CDR2 FQNNGV. V lost 0 bases and J 7 bases, leaving 13 bases between the germline ends. The CDR3 DNA is TGTGCCAGCAGCTTAGAGGCAGGGAGGTGGGAGCAGTACTTC. Translating gives CASSLEAGRWEQYF. The complete variable domain, with remaining parts taken from reference TRBV11-2 and TRBJ2-7, reads EAGVAQSPRYKIIEKRQSVAFWCNPISGHATLYWYQQILGQGPKLLIQFQNNGVVDDSQLPKDRFSAERLKGVDSTLKIQPAKLEDSAVYLCASSLEAGRWEQYFGPGTRLTVT.